The T cell receptor (beta chain) under discussion was sequenced for a study of cytomegalovirus exposure and HLA in healthy donors. Overall study: Earlier results showed roughly 120 million unique TCR beta sequences derived from about 179 million T cells.

Germline V gives CDR1 SGHTS, CDR2 YDEGEE. With 0 bases removed from V and 4 bases from J, the gap between germline ends came to 14 bases. The CDR3 spans 15 residues. The study ran its PCR with 60 Vbeta and 13 Jbeta primers. Generated by immunoSEQ multiplex PCR, the TCRdb table keeps only in-frame clones and is missing some. The table has 40,000 to 50,000 clones, 72% seen once. Concerning this clone: The antigen remains undetermined.

Overall study findings and caveats: In an earlier analysis, in 620 or so donors, most V segments appeared productive either ~87% or ~30% of the time. Information on immune exposure was restricted to one variable (CMV serostatus). The number of N-insertions in an Asian-associated ancestry cluster was reportedly below the approximately 600-donor mean in a later analysis.

The genes are TRBV5-8 and TRBJ2-7; D gene ambiguous. Source material: PBMCs. The sequence came from a man aged 30 to 39 in good health and CMV-seronegative. The CDR3 DNA reads TGTGCCAGCAGCTTGGCCGTGAGGCTTACTTACGAGCAGTACTTC. It is translated as CASSLAVRLTYEQYF.